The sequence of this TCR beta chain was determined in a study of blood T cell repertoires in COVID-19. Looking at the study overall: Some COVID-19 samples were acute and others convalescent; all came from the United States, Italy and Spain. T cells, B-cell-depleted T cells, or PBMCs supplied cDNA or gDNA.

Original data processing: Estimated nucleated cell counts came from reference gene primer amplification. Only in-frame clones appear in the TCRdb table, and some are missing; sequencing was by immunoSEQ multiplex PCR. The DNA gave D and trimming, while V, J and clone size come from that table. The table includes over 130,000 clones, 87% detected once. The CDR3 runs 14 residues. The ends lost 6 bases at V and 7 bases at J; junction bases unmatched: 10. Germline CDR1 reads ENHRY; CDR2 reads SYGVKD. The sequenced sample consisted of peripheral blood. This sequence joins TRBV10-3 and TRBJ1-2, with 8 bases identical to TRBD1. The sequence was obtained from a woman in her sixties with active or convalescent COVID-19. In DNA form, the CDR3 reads TGTGCCATCAGAGATGCCGGACAGGGTTCTGGCTACACCTTC. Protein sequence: CAIRDAGQGSGYTF.